This TCR beta chain was sequenced during a study of shared clonotypes between healthy human individuals. Across the study: Per-donor plates numbered three CD4 naive, three CD4 memory, two CD8 naive and one CD8 memory.

Terminally differentiated effector memory CD45RA+ cells were excluded from the naive CD8 cells, which were CD45RO-negative and positively selected for CCR7. The donor cohort consisted entirely of Caucasian adults residing in Nashville, Tennessee. The table came from immunoSEQ multiplex PCR; TCRdb's copy has only in-frame clones and leaves some out. The data hold about 820,000 clones, with more than 85% observed a single time. Per germline, CDR1 SGHDT and CDR2 YYEEEE. The CDR3 sequence is 14 residues long. Unmatched junction bases numbered 3, after V lost 0 bases and J lost 5 bases. Study conclusions and caveats: Non-shared clonotypes had lower generation probabilities than clonotypes shared by all four sorted-subset donors. Genetic and exposure-history diversity was limited by the small donor number.

Concerning this clone itself: Antigen: not known.

Sample: naive CD8+ T cells sorted from blood. V gene TRBV5-6 combines with J gene TRBJ2-3, with 7 positions matching TRBD1. The TCR comes from a man under 40 in good health. CDR3 DNA: TGTGCCAGCAGCTTGGGACAGGGTATAGATACGCAGTATTTT. Translating it yields CASSLGQGIDTQYF.